The 32 T cell receptor beta chains in this list originate from one sample, sequenced in a study of blood T cells in healthy people across ages. The authors ran a second PCR of about 6 to 12 cycles using a sample-barcoded 5' primer and a J-beta primer mix. TCRdb itself ran the 5' RACE reads through MiXCR, one entry per CDR3 protein. The table records more than 1,000,000 distinct CDR3 sequences, roughly 24% of them present only once. This sample was also put to use in a study of T cells of mothers and their children.

What was sequenced was blood. The receptors shown here come from a girl aged 2-10 years in good health.

The rearrangement joins TRBV28 to TRBJ2-5; D not resolved. The CDR3 loop spans 13 amino acids. The germline V gene has CDR1 MDHEN and CDR2 SYDVKM. Trimming shortened V by 4 bases and J by 5 bases, and 11 bases separated the two germline ends. CDR3 residues: CASSSIERETQYF. The CDR3 region has the DNA TGTGCCAGCAGTTCAATTGAGAGGGAGACCCAGTACTTC.

This rearrangement joins TRBV25-1 to TRBJ2-1, with D unclear. Trimming removed 9 bases at V and 9 bases at J, with 6 bases between. The CDR3 has 9 amino acids. CDR1 and CDR2 from the germline V gene are MGHDK and SYGVNS. CDR3 DNA: TGTGCCAGGAGGAGTGAGCAGTTCTTC. Translation gives CARRSEQFF.

V and J are TRBV7-9 and TRBJ2-2; 9 bases are shared with TRBD2. V dropped 6 bases and J dropped 8; count of bases not matched to a gene: 13. This CDR3 is 16 amino acids long. CDR1 and CDR2 (germline): SEHNR, FQNEAQ (reference sequence). CDR3 loop: CASSSSGTSLRGELFF. CDR3 nucleotides: TGTGCCAGCAGTTCATCCGGGACTAGCCTTCGGGGGGAGCTGTTTTTT.

This chain uses TRBV4-2 with TRBJ1-2; D is undetermined. The CDR3 runs to 15 residues. V was cut by 1 base and J by 6 bases, with 15 bases left in between. In germline, CDR1 is LGHNA, CDR2 YNFKEQ. This CDR3 reads CASSQVVQDVDGYTF. The CDR3 DNA sequence: TGTGCCAGCAGCCAAGTTGTCCAAGACGTCGATGGCTACACCTTC.

This clonotype was detected a few times. The V call is TRBV5-1, the J call TRBJ1-2, with a tentative D call TRBD1 (5 bases). The CDR3 has 16 residues. Germline values: CDR1 SGHRS, CDR2 YFSETQ. The V gene lost 4 bases and the J gene lost 8 bases, with 24 bases spanning the gap. The CDR3 protein is CASSTTPRPDNHGYTF. The CDR3 nucleotides read TGCGCCAGCAGCACAACCCCCCGGCCGGACAATCACGGCTACACCTTC.

The chain employs TRBV7-9 and TRBJ2-7; D is undetermined. Trimming removed 8 bases at V and 0 bases at J, with 8 bases between. The length of the CDR3 is 12 residues. Germline V gene data show CDR1 as SEHNR and CDR2 as FQNEAQ (reference sequence). The CDR3 spells CASGANSYEQYF. Here the CDR3 DNA reads TGTGCCAGCGGAGCGAACTCCTACGAGCAGTACTTC.

The CDR3 region has the DNA TGCAGTGCCCCTAGCGGCCAAGAGACCCAGTACTTC. It encodes CSAPSGQETQYF. V and J are TRBV20-1 and TRBJ2-5; 7 bases are a match to TRBD2. Germline values: CDR1 DFQATT, CDR2 SNEGSKA (reference sequence). This CDR3 contains 12 residues. Losses at the gene ends were 6 bases for V and 1 base for J; bases not matched to a gene: 2.

This clonotype was seen only a few times. This chain joins TRBV6-5 and TRBJ2-5; no firm D call. The CDR3 covers 15 residues. CDR1 is MNHEY, CDR2 SVGAGI, per germline. Trimming cost V 0 bases and J 4 bases, with 12 bases left between them. The CDR3 bases are TGTGCCAGCAGTTACTCTTGGGCCCTTGGAGAGACCCAGTACTTC. Its protein is CASSYSWALGETQYF.

The chain has TRBV5-6 and TRBJ2-4, with 10 bases aligning to TRBD1. The CDR3 covers 14 residues. J lost 8 bases, V lost 4 bases, and 6 bases had no gene match. Germline-derived CDR1 and CDR2 are SGHDT and YYEEEE. The CDR3 spells CASSLPGQGYIQYF. CDR3 nucleotide sequence: TGTGCCAGCAGCCTTCCGGGACAGGGGTACATTCAGTACTTC. Supplemented by reference TRBV5-6 and TRBJ2-4, the full variable domain reads DAGVTQSPTHLIKTRGQQVTLRCSPKSGHDTVSWYQQALGQGPQFIFQYYEEEERQRGNFPDRFSGHQFPNYSSELNVNALLLGDSALYLCASSLPGQGYIQYFGAGTRLSVL.

This clonotype came up a few times. The rearrangement joins TRBV4-1 to TRBJ2-5; 12 bases are shared with TRBD2. Looked up from germline, CDR1 is MGHRA and CDR2 is YSYEKL. Trimming at V came to 4 bases and at J to 7 bases, leaving 13 bases not matched to a gene. This CDR3 is 17 amino acids long. The CDR3 region is CASSPRLAGVGEWTQYF. In nucleotides, the CDR3 is TGCGCCAGCAGCCCACGACTAGCGGGGGTTGGAGAATGGACCCAGTACTTC.

The rearrangement uses TRBV7-9 and TRBJ2-7, with 8 bases that match TRBD1. The V gene's germline CDR1 is SEHNR and CDR2 FQNEAQ (reference sequence). V lost 4 bases and J lost 4; bases outside the gene matches: 6. CDR3 size: 14 residues. This CDR3 reads CASSSRGQGYEQYF. The CDR3 nucleotides read TGTGCCAGCAGCTCTAGAGGACAGGGATACGAGCAGTACTTC. The full variable domain, in which reference TRBV7-9 and TRBJ2-7 provide the parts outside the CDR3, is DTGVSQNPRHKITKRGQNVTFRCDPISEHNRLYWYRQTLGQGPEFLTYFQNEAQLEKSRLLSDRFSAERPKGSFSTLEIQRTEQGDSAMYLCASSSRGQGYEQYFGPGTRLTVT.

V and J are TRBV5-1 and TRBJ2-6; the D is unclear. In germline, CDR1 is SGHRS, CDR2 YFSETQ. The V gene lost 1 base and the J gene lost 2 bases, with 13 bases spanning the gap. The CDR3 has 17 residues. The DNA for the CDR3 is TGCGCCAGCAGCTTGATAGAGCGCGTCGCTGGGGCCAACGTCCTGACTTTC. This sequence encodes CASSLIERVAGANVLTF.

The V call is TRBV20-1, the J call TRBJ2-5, with D maybe TRBD1 (5 bases). The DNA end is a closer match to TRBJ2-7, so the J assignment may be wrong. Germline CDR1 reads DFQATT; CDR2 reads SNEGSKA (reference sequence). There are 12 residues in the CDR3. In DNA form, the CDR3 reads TGCAGTGCTAGACAGGGTATAGGCGAGCAGTACTTC. The encoded protein is CSARQGIGEQYF.

This clonotype was found a few times. The chain joins TRBV7-9 to TRBJ1-2; no firm D call. The CDR3 runs 14 residues. CDR1 is SEHNR and CDR2 is FQNEAQ in the germline V gene (reference sequence). The V gene lost 5 bases and the J gene lost 4 bases, with 14 bases spanning the gap. DNA of the CDR3: TGTGCCAGCAGCCCTCTTGGGGAGGGCTATGGCTACACCTTC. This translates into CASSPLGEGYGYTF.

A few counts support this clonotype. The chain links TRBV29-1 to TRBJ2-7, with a weak D call TRBD2 (7 bases). With 0 bases removed from V and 4 bases from J, the gap between germline ends came to 19 bases. This CDR3 has 16 amino acids. Germline V lookup: CDR1 SQVTM, CDR2 ANQGSEA. The CDR3 DNA follows: TGCAGCGTTGAAGATCAGGGGCAGGGAGGGGAATACGAGCAGTACTTC. This codes for CSVEDQGQGGEYEQYF.

In this sample, this clonotype turned up a few times. The chain links TRBV11-1 to TRBJ2-5; no clear D. The germline CDR1 and CDR2 sequences are SGHAT and FQDESV (reference sequence). This CDR3 spans 13 amino acids. Between the trimmed V and J ends, which lost 3 bases and 3 bases, there was a span of 8 bases. The CDR3 DNA is TGTGCCAGCAGCTTTATGCCTAAAGAGACCCAGTACTTC. Encoded protein: CASSFMPKETQYF.

V is TRBV10-3 and J is TRBJ2-3; 7 bases fit TRBD1. Germline CDR1 reads ENHRY; CDR2 reads SYGVKD. This CDR3 is built from 14 residues. V shed 3 bases, J shed 2 bases, and the junction held 2 bases outside the gene matches. The CDR3 loop is CAISETGVTDTQYF. The CDR3 DNA reads as TGTGCCATCAGTGAAACAGGGGTCACAGATACGCAGTATTTT.

The chain is built from TRBV7-9 and TRBJ2-5; 9 nucleotides match TRBD2. V shed 3 bases, J shed 1 base, and the junction held 12 bases outside the gene matches. The CDR3 is made up of 18 amino acids. Germline CDR1 SEHNR, CDR2 FQNEAQ (reference sequence). The chain's CDR3 is CASSFLSSGVLFQETQYF. The CDR3 DNA follows: TGTGCCAGCAGCTTCCTTTCTAGCGGGGTGCTGTTCCAAGAGACCCAGTACTTC. The full variable domain, completed using reference TRBV7-9 and TRBJ2-5, is DTGVSQNPRHKITKRGQNVTFRCDPISEHNRLYWYRQTLGQGPEFLTYFQNEAQLEKSRLLSDRFSAERPKGSFSTLEIQRTEQGDSAMYLCASSFLSSGVLFQETQYFGPGTRLLVL.

CDR3 in amino acids: CASSLRTSLEQYF. CDR3 DNA: TGTGCCAGCAGTCTAAGGACTAGTTTGGAGCAGTACTTC. The chain recombines TRBV11-1 with TRBJ2-5, with 7 bases fitting TRBD2. Germline V gene data show CDR1 as SGHAT and CDR2 as FQDESV (reference sequence). J lost 11 bases, V lost 6 bases, and 12 bases had no gene match. The CDR3 is 13 residues long.

About this clonotype itself: The junction shows a germline mismatch at one end, possibly a read error. The chain links TRBV12-3 or TRBV12-4 to TRBJ2-5; D gene uncertain. This CDR3 is built from 11 residues. CDR3 residues: CDSSFTETQYF. For the CDR3, the DNA is TGTGACAGCAGTTTCACAGAGACCCAGTACTTC.

This clonotype came up once. The chain is built from TRBV20-1 and TRBJ1-2; D is undetermined. The V gene lost 7 bases and the J gene lost 0 bases, with 15 bases spanning the gap. Germline CDR1 reads DFQATT; CDR2 reads SNEGSKA (reference sequence). This CDR3 has 14 residues. The CDR3 loop is CSVPLRAANYGYTF. For the CDR3, the DNA is TGCAGTGTGCCCTTAAGGGCTGCTAACTATGGCTACACCTTC.

This clonotype occurred a few times. The chain uses TRBV5-1 and TRBJ1-5; possibly TRBD1 for D (5 bases). CDR1 is SGHRS, CDR2 YFSETQ, per germline. The V end was cut by 3 bases, the J end by 8 bases, with 15 bases between. This CDR3 is 14 amino acids long. The CDR3 coding sequence is TGCGCCAGCAGCTCGGAGTCTGGGGCCGAGCCCCAGCATTTT. Translation: CASSSESGAEPQHF.

This clonotype came up a few times. This rearrangement joins TRBV9 to TRBJ2-7; D uncertain. CDR3 size: 13 residues. Germline CDR1 is SGDLS and CDR2 is YYNGEE. The V and J ends lost 4 bases and 6 bases respectively, with 14 bases between them. The CDR3 nucleotides read TGTGCCAGCAGCCCAGTCACCTTCCGCGAGCAGTACTTC. Its protein is CASSPVTFREQYF.

This clonotype appeared a few times. The chain couples TRBV29-1 to TRBJ2-5; no clear D gene. The V end was cut by 4 bases, the J end by 4 bases, with 10 bases between. This CDR3 has 12 amino acids. Germline loops: CDR1 SQVTM, CDR2 ANQGSEA. As DNA, the CDR3 is TGCAGCGTTGGTGTTGATCGAGAGACCCAGTACTTC. It codes for CSVGVDRETQYF. The full variable domain, rest sourced from reference TRBV29-1 and TRBJ2-5, is SAVISQKPSRDICQRGTSLTIQCQVDSQVTMMFWYRQQPGQSLTLIATANQGSEATYESGFVIDKFPISRPNLTFSTLTVSNMSPEDSSIYLCSVGVDRETQYFGPGTRLLVL.

This clonotype was counted a few times. V is TRBV27 and J is TRBJ2-7; 10 bases agree with TRBD1. This CDR3 region has 15 residues. Germline V gene lookup returns CDR1 MNHEY and CDR2 SMNVEV (reference sequence). The junction had 5 bases not matched to a gene; V was cut back by 1 base and J by 5 bases. CDR3 sequence: CASSLLGTGVDEQYF. As DNA, the CDR3 is TGTGCCAGCAGTTTATTAGGGACAGGGGTGGACGAGCAGTACTTC.

This clonotype was seen a handful of times. This sequence joins TRBV20-1 and TRBJ2-1; D not resolved. Germline V gene data show CDR1 as DFQATT and CDR2 as SNEGSKA (reference sequence). Trimming shortened V by 6 bases and J by 9 bases, and 21 bases separated the two germline ends. The CDR3 sequence is 14 residues long. DNA for the CDR3: TGCAGTGCCAAAGCGCAGCCTATTTGGGGTGAGCAGTTCTTC. Protein sequence: CSAKAQPIWGEQFF.

The gene calls are TRBV29-1 and TRBJ1-5, with 8 nucleotides matching TRBD1. Germline-derived CDR1 and CDR2 are SQVTM and ANQGSEA. V dropped 4 bases and J dropped 5; count of bases not matched to a gene: 1. CDR3 length: 12 residues. CDR3 amino acids: CSVAQGDQPQHF. The CDR3 DNA is TGCAGCGTTGCACAGGGGGATCAGCCCCAGCATTTT.

V is TRBV6-1 and J is TRBJ2-7, with TRBD1 matching over 9 bases. J was trimmed by 5 bases and V by 7 bases; bases with no gene match: 9. CDR3 length equals 14 residues. Germline assignment: CDR1 MNHNS and CDR2 SASEGT. CDR3 region: CASTKDRGVNEQYF. The CDR3 DNA reads TGTGCCAGCACGAAGGACAGGGGAGTGAACGAGCAGTACTTC.

Comments on this clonotype: Mismatch with germline at one junction end may stem from a read error. The J gene is TRBJ1-1, the V gene TRBV7-9; weak D call: TRBD1 (5 bases). Germline V gene lookup returns CDR1 SEHNR and CDR2 FQNEAQ (reference sequence). CDR3 size: 16 residues. The CDR3: CASSLLRPSSGTGAFF. The DNA of the CDR3 is TGTGCCAGCAGCTTACTGAGGCCCTCATCCGGGACTGGAGCTTTCTTT. The full variable domain, completed using reference TRBV7-9 and TRBJ1-1, is DTGVSQNPRHKITKRGQNVTFRCDPISEHNRLYWYRQTLGQGPEFLTYFQNEAQLEKSRLLSDRFSAERPKGSFSTLEIQRTEQGDSAMYLCASSLLRPSSGTGAFFGQGTRLTVV.

V and J are TRBV25-1 and TRBJ2-3, with D perhaps matching TRBD1 (5 bases). Germline V gene lookup returns CDR1 MGHDK and CDR2 SYGVNS. V was shortened by 1 base and J by 4 bases, with 12 bases between the two germline ends. The CDR3 has 15 residues. This chain's CDR3 is CASSESSGYPDTQYF. The CDR3 coding sequence is TGTGCCAGCAGTGAATCTTCAGGGTACCCAGATACGCAGTATTTT. The full variable domain, completed using reference TRBV25-1 and TRBJ2-3, is EADIYQTPRYLVIGTGKKITLECSQTMGHDKMYWYQQDPGMELHLIHYSYGVNSTEKGDLSSESTVSRIRTEHFPLTLESARPSHTSQYLCASSESSGYPDTQYFGPGTRLTVL.

The genes are TRBV5-5 and TRBJ2-4; D is ambiguous. Germline-derived CDR1 and CDR2 are SGHKS and YYEKEE (reference sequence). V lost 0 bases and J 8 bases, leaving 12 bases between the germline ends. The CDR3 contains 14 residues. CDR3 DNA: TGTGCCAGCAGCTTGGTTAGCCCTATGGACATTCAGTACTTC. It codes for CASSLVSPMDIQYF. The full variable domain, completed using reference TRBV5-5 and TRBJ2-4, is DAGVTQSPTHLIKTRGQQVTLRCSPISGHKSVSWYQQVLGQGPQFIFQYYEKEERGRGNFPDRFSARQFPNYSSELNVNALLLGDSALYLCASSLVSPMDIQYFGAGTRLSVL.

This clonotype has a handful of counts. V is TRBV9 and J is TRBJ2-3, with D perhaps matching TRBD2 (7 bases). From germline, CDR1 is SGDLS and CDR2 YYNGEE. CDR3 length: 15 amino acids. Trimming shortened V by 4 bases and J by 6 bases, and 18 bases separated the two germline ends. Here the CDR3 reads CASSRQGRDLDTQYF. As DNA, the CDR3 is TGTGCCAGCAGCCGCCAGGGGAGGGATTTGGATACGCAGTATTTT.